This TCR beta chain came from a study of monozygotic twins with inflammatory bowel disease. Notes on the study in general: Neither one strong signal nor one clonotype associated with IBD was supported. No difference in repertoire similarity was seen between concordant and discordant twins, possibly because power was limited.

Researchers generated cDNA in eight separate reactions per sample. During cDNA synthesis, UMIs that each contained a 6-nucleotide sample barcode were added by means of template switching. TCRdb processed the 5' RACE reads again and assigns one entry to each CDR3 protein, with no DNA. The sample has approximately 390,000 distinct CDR3 sequences. A remark on this clonotype: The antigen is not known.

The length of the CDR3 is 12 residues. V is TRBV12-3 or TRBV12-4 and J is TRBJ1-5. This TCR came from a human donor with ulcerative colitis or Crohn's disease, or a healthy co-twin of an affected twin (not recorded which). Sequencing input: blood. CDR3 residues: CASSFFGQPQHF.